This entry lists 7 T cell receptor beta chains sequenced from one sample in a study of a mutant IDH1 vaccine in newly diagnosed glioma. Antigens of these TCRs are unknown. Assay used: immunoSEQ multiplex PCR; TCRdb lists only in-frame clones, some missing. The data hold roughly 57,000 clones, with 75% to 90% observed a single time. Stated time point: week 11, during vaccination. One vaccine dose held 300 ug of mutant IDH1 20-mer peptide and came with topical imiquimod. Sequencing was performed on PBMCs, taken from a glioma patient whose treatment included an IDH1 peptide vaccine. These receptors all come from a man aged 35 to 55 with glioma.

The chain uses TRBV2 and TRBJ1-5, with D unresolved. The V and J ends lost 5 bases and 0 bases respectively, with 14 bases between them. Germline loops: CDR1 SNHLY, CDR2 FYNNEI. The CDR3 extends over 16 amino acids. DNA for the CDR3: TGTGCCAGCAGTTTTTTGGACGGAGCTAGCAATCAGCCCCAGCATTTT. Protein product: CASSFLDGASNQPQHF.

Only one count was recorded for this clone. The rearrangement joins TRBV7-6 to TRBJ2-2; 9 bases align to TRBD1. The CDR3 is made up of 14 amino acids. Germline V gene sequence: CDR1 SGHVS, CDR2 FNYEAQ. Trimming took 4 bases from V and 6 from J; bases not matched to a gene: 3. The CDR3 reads CASSWGQGAGELFF. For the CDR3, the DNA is TGTGCCAGCAGCTGGGGACAGGGCGCCGGGGAGCTGTTTTTT.

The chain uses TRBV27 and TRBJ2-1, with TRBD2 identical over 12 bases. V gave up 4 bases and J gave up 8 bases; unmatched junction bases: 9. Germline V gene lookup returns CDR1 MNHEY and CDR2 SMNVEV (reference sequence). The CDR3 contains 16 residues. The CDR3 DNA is TGTGCCAGCAGTTCCCCTAGCGGGAGGGCCGGCGATGAGCAGTTCTTC. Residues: CASSSPSGRAGDEQFF.

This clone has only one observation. CDR3 in amino acids: CASSSRTGVYMNTEAFF. As DNA, the CDR3 is TGTGCCAGCAGCTCACGGACAGGGGTTTATATGAACACTGAAGCTTTCTTT. V usage is TRBV21-1 and J usage is TRBJ1-1; the table gives TRBD1 as D, unverified against the DNA. TRBV21-1 is a documented pseudogene. The CDR3 extends over 17 amino acids.

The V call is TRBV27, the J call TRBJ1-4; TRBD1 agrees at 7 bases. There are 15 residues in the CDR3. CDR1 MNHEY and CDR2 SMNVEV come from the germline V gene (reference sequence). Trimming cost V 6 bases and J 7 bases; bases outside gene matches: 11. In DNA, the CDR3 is TGTGCCAGCAGGAAGAGGGGGCGGGAGAGTGAAAAACTGTTTTTT. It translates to CASRKRGRESEKLFF.

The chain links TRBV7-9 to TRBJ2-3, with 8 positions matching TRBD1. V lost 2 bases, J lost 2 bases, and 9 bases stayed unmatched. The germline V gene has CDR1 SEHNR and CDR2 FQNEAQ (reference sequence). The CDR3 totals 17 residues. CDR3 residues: CASSLTRGQINTDTQYF. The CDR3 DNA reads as TGTGCCAGCAGCTTAACCAGGGGGCAAATCAACACAGATACGCAGTATTTT.

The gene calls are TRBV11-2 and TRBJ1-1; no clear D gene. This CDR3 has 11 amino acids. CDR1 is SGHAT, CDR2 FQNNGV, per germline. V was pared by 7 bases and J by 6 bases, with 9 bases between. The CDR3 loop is CASKVGSEAFF. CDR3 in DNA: TGTGCCAGCAAAGTGGGGTCTGAAGCTTTCTTT. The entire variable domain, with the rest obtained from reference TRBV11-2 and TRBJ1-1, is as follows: EAGVAQSPRYKIIEKRQSVAFWCNPISGHATLYWYQQILGQGPKLLIQFQNNGVVDDSQLPKDRFSAERLKGVDSTLKIQPAKLEDSAVYLCASKVGSEAFFGQGTRLTVV.